A single sample is the source of the 9 T cell receptor beta chains below, sequenced in a study of radiotherapy plus CTLA-4 blockade in lung cancer. The method was immunoSEQ multiplex PCR; TCRdb's version includes in-frame clones alone and lacks a portion of them. The sample consists of tens of thousands of clones, 60% to 85% of them appearing once. The material was peripheral blood, obtained from a patient treated with radiotherapy plus ipilimumab. All receptors derive from a human donor with non-small cell lung cancer that progressed on radiotherapy plus ipilimumab.

The chain carries TRBV28 and TRBJ1-2; 10 bases line up with TRBD1. After removal of 1 base from V and 7 bases from J, the junction contained 3 bases not matched to a gene. The CDR3 totals 14 residues. The germline gives CDR1 MDHEN, CDR2 SYDVKM. This chain's CDR3 is CASSLSGTGVGYTF. The CDR3 nucleotides are TGTGCCAGCAGTTTATCGGGGACAGGGGTTGGCTACACCTTC.

V usage is TRBV7-9 and J usage is TRBJ1-2, with D hard to call. CDR3 length: 13 residues. From germline, CDR1 is SEHNR and CDR2 FQNEAQ (reference sequence). Trimming cost V 0 bases and J 4 bases, with 6 bases left between them. In DNA form, the CDR3 reads TGTGCCAGCAGCTTAGCGGGTTCCTATGGCTACACCTTC. Amino acids: CASSLAGSYGYTF.

V gene TRBV6-1 combines with J gene TRBJ2-5; D possibly matches TRBD1 or TRBD2 (5 bases each). There are 13 residues in the CDR3. Trimming took off 8 bases at V and 4 bases at J, with 14 bases between the two ends. Germline V gene sequence: CDR1 MNHNS, CDR2 SASEGT. Here the CDR3 DNA reads TGTGCCAGCGCTCGAGGGGTAGGAGAGACCCAGTACTTC. It encodes CASARGVGETQYF.

This clone was picked up one time. The chain has TRBV6-5 and TRBJ2-1; D gene unclear. CDR1 is MNHEY and CDR2 is SVGAGI in the germline V gene. This CDR3 contains 11 residues. Trimming took off 10 bases at V and 4 bases at J, with 8 bases between the two ends. This CDR3 reads CATGPYNEQFF. The CDR3 region has the DNA TGTGCCACGGGTCCTTACAATGAGCAGTTCTTC.

This clone was detected only a few times. This chain uses TRBV7-2 with TRBJ1-3; TRBD1 matches at 8 bases. Unmatched junction bases numbered 6, after V lost 5 bases and J lost 0 bases. The germline CDR1 and CDR2 sequences are SGHTA and FQGNSA. The CDR3 runs 16 residues. The CDR3 DNA follows: TGTGCCAGCAGCCATAGACAGGGGCCCTCTGGAAACACCATATATTTT. Translating gives CASSHRQGPSGNTIYF.

The chain carries TRBV28 and TRBJ1-2; the D gene is possibly TRBD1 (5 bases). The germline V and J ends were trimmed by 6 bases and 6 bases, with 14 bases remaining between them. This CDR3 contains 13 residues. The germline V gene has CDR1 MDHEN and CDR2 SYDVKM. The CDR3: CASSWNSGDGYTF. The DNA of the CDR3 is TGTGCCAGCAGCTGGAACTCGGGGGATGGCTACACCTTC.

The chain links TRBV18 to TRBJ2-7, with D possibly matching TRBD1 (6 bases). Trimming pared 5 bases from V and 2 bases from J, leaving 10 bases between. Germline lookup yields CDR1 KGHSH and CDR2 LQKENI. The CDR3 contains 13 residues. This chain's CDR3 is CASSDRRTYEQYF. In DNA form, the CDR3 reads TGTGCCAGCTCAGACAGGAGGACCTACGAGCAGTACTTC.

The chain is built from TRBV4-1 and TRBJ2-6; TRBD1 is a possible D gene (5 bases). Germline V CDR1 and CDR2: MGHRA, YSYEKL. Trimming left V 4 bases short and J 4 bases short, with 20 bases between. This CDR3 is 18 amino acids long. The CDR3 DNA is TGCGCCAGCAGCCCCCCCGGCAGGGCAGTTGCCGGGGCCAACGTCCTGACTTTC. Its protein product is CASSPPGRAVAGANVLTF.

The chain has TRBV4-1 and TRBJ1-1; 9 nucleotides line up with TRBD1. After removal of 0 bases from V and 3 bases from J, the junction contained 8 bases not matched to a gene. This CDR3 has 17 residues. Germline V gene lookup returns CDR1 MGHRA and CDR2 YSYEKL. CDR3 DNA sequence: TGCGCCAGCAGCCAAGAAGAGCCGGGACAGGGACACACTGAAGCTTTCTTT. Translation: CASSQEEPGQGHTEAFF.